This T cell receptor (beta chain) was sequenced in a study of early T cells in non-severe SARS-CoV-2 infection. In the study overall: Chains stayed unpaired after sequencing of bulk RNA from unsorted whole blood.

As concerns this clonotype: The antigen remains unidentified.

The TCR library protocol attached unique molecular identifiers to the individual cDNA molecules. Each CDR3 protein is one row after TCRdb ran MiXCR on the 5' RACE reads. The repertoire includes 45,000 to 65,000 distinct CDR3 sequences, around 8.4% of them detected once, and less than 5% sits in the top ten. Broader study findings: A preference for anti-spike CD8 responses marked VDJdb matching, which missed private and CD4 specificities.

V trimming: 2 bases; J trimming: 2 bases; junction bases outside the gene matches: 5. Looked up from germline, CDR1 is WSHSY and CDR2 is SAAADI. The CDR3 covers 16 residues. The source of this sequence is an adult who was a healthcare worker with PCR-confirmed SARS-CoV-2 infection or an uninfected control (not recorded which). The sequencing sample was made of whole blood. The J gene is TRBJ2-5, the V gene TRBV10-2, with 10 bases aligning to TRBD2. Here the CDR3 reads CASSEGAGGVQETQYF. The CDR3 DNA sequence: TGCGCCAGCAGTGAGGGAGCGGGGGGGGTTCAAGAGACCCAGTACTTC.